This TCR beta chain derives from a study of a mutant IDH1 vaccine in newly diagnosed glioma. As regards this clone: Its target is unknown.

Germline CDR1 MDHEN, CDR2 SYDVKM. The CDR3 is 13 amino acids. The ends were cut back, 3 bases at V and 4 bases at J, with 9 bases in the middle. Profiling relied on immunoSEQ multiplex PCR, and the TCRdb table lists in-frame clones only, not all of them. This sample has around 50,000 clones, with around 89% found just once. Time point meaning: week 5, during vaccination. With topical imiquimod, each dose of the vaccine consisted of 300 ug of mutant IDH1 20-mer peptide. This TCR derives from a woman between 35 and 50 years old with glioma. The chain has TRBV28 and TRBJ2-5, with unresolved D. The material sequenced was PBMCs, taken from a glioma patient whose treatment included an IDH1 peptide vaccine. The CDR3 nucleotides read TGTGCCAGCAGTTTCAGTGGGATAGAGACCCAGTACTTC. Translating it yields CASSFSGIETQYF.